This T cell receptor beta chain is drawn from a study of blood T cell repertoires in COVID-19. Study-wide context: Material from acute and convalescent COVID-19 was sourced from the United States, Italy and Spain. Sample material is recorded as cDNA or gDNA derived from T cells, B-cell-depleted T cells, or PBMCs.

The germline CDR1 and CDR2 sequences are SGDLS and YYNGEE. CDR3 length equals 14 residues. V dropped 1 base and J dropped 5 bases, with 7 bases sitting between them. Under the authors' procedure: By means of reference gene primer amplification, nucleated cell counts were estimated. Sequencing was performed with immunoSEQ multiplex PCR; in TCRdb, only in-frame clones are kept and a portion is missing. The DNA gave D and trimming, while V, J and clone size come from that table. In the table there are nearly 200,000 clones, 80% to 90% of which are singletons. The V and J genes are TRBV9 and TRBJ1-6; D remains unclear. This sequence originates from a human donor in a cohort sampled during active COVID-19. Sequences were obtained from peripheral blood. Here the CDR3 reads CASSVMSNNSPLHF. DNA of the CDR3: TGTGCCAGCAGCGTAATGAGCAATAATTCACCCCTCCACTTT.